What follows are 3 T cell receptor beta chains derived from one specimen sequenced in a study of blood T cell repertoires in COVID-19 (dated by TCRdb to about 2020). The receptor library was made with the immunoSEQ multiplex PCR assay. TCRdb's version of the immuneACCESS table is confined to in-frame rearrangements and falls short of the full clone set. An unresolved V gene accounts for under half of the shortfall where checked; the remainder is of unknown origin. Across this sample there are approximately 280,000 clones, with approximately 85% seen only once. Approximately 9.9% of the sample is taken by the ten largest. The specimen sequenced was peripheral blood. The source of these receptors is a woman aged 65 to 85 with acute or convalescent COVID-19.

In its sample, this clone was seen once. This chain links TRBV3-1 (or the pseudogene TRBV3-2) with TRBJ1-2, with a tentative D call TRBD1 (5 bases). The CDR3 spans 13 residues. The germline V gene encodes CDR1 LGHDT and CDR2 YNNKEL (reference sequence). V was pared by 4 bases and J by 6 bases, with 12 bases between. The CDR3 DNA follows: TGTGCCAGCAGCCCCCGCTGGGGCGATGGCTACACCTTC. Translating gives CASSPRWGDGYTF.

This clone was seen just once. The chain is built from TRBV7-9 and TRBJ2-1; D may be TRBD1 (5 bases). Germline V gives CDR1 SEHNR, CDR2 FQNEAQ (reference sequence). The V end was cut by 1 base, the J end by 15 bases, with 19 bases between. The CDR3 sequence is 14 residues long. The DNA for the CDR3 is TGTGCCAGCAGCTTAGATGGGGCAGGGAAGGCGGCGTTCTTC. Translation gives CASSLDGAGKAAFF. Together with reference TRBV7-9 and TRBJ2-1, the CDR3 gives the full variable domain: DTGVSQNPRHKITKRGQNVTFRCDPISEHNRLYWYRQTLGQGPEFLTYFQNEAQLEKSRLLSDRFSAERPKGSFSTLEIQRTEQGDSAMYLCASSLDGAGKAAFFGPGTRLTVL.

The chain employs TRBV5-1 and TRBJ2-4; TRBD2 might be the D (5 bases). In germline, CDR1 is SGHRS, CDR2 YFSETQ. V was cut by 6 bases and J by 5 bases, with 9 bases left in between. The CDR3 has 12 amino acids. CDR3: CASTGEQNIQYF. The CDR3 DNA sequence: TGCGCCAGCACCGGGGAACAAAACATTCAGTACTTC.